This T cell receptor beta chain derives from a study of PD-L1 blockade in urothelial cancer. General observations from the study: Stronger expansion of tumor-associated clones in blood at 3 weeks distinguished durable-benefit patients.

As for this clone: Its antigen is still unknown.

Time point defined: pretreatment peripheral blood. Urothelial carcinoma, locally advanced or metastatic, affected the patients. The data were produced by immunoSEQ multiplex PCR, yet TCRdb's version contains in-frame clones alone and is incomplete. The data hold 15,000 to 20,000 clones, with 89% observed a single time. The germline gives CDR1 MNHEY, CDR2 SVGAGI. The CDR3 consists of 13 residues. Trimming cost V 2 bases and J 4 bases, with 8 bases left between them. The origin of this receptor is a man between 65 and 85 years old with urothelial cancer. The rearrangement links TRBV6-5 to TRBJ1-2; maybe TRBD1 (5 bases). Sequencing used PBMCs, obtained around atezolizumab (anti-PD-L1) treatment. CDR3 bases: TGTGCCAGCAGTTACGGGGGGGGCTATGGCTACACCTTC. Translation gives CASSYGGGYGYTF.